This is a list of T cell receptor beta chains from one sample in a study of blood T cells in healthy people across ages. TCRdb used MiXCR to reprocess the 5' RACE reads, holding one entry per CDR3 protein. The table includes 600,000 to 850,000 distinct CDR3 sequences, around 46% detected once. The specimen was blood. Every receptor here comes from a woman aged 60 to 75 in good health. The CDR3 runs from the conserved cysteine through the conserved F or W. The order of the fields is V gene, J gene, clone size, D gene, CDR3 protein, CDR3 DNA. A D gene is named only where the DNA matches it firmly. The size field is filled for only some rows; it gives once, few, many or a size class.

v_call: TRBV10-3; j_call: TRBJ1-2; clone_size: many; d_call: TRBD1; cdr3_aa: CAISEIQGEGYTF; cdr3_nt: TGTGCCATCAGTGAAATTCAGGGGGAAGGCTACACCTTC
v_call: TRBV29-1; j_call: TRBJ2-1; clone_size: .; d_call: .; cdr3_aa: CSVAGHDVYNEQFF; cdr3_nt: TGCAGCGTTGCGGGTCATGATGTTTACAATGAGCAGTTCTTC
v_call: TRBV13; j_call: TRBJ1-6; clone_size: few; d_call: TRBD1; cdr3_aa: CASSLASTGGNNSPLHF; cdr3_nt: TGTGCCAGCAGCTTAGCCTCTACAGGGGGCAATAATTCACCCCTCCACTTT
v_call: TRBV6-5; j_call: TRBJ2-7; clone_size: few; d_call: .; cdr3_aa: CASNLQGDYEQYF; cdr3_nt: TGTGCCAGTAATCTGCAGGGAGACTACGAGCAGTACTTC
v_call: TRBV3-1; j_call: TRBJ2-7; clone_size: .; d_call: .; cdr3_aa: CASSQERAYEQYF; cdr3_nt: TGTGCCAGCAGCCAAGAAAGGGCCTACGAGCAGTACTTC
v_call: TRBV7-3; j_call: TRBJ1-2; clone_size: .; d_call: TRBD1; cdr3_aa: CASSLDREGGYGYTF; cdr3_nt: TGTGCCAGCAGCTTGGACAGGGAGGGGGGCTATGGCTACACCTTC
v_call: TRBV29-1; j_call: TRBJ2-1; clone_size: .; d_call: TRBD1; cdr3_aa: CSVRTGTGGPNEQFF; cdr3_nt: TGCAGCGTCAGAACCGGGACAGGGGGCCCAAATGAGCAGTTCTTC
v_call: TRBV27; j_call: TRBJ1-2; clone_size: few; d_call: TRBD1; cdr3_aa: CASSSRQGGGYTF; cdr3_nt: TGTGCCAGCAGTTCAAGACAGGGAGGCGGCTACACCTTC
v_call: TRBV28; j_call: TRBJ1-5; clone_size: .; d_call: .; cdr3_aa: CASRNTGRSQPQHF; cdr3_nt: TGTGCCAGCAGAAACACAGGGCGGTCCCAGCCCCAGCATTTT
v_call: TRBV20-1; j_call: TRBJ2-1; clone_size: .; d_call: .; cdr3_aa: CSASTQLETQFF; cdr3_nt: TGCAGTGCTAGCACACAACTCGAGACCCAGTTCTTC
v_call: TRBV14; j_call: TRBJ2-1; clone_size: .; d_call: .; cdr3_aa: CASSQEGAEQFF; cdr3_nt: TGTGCCAGCAGCCAAGAAGGGGCTGAGCAGTTCTTC
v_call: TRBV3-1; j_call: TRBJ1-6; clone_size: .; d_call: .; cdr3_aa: CASSQDRGRNSPLHF; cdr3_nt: TGTGCCAGCAGCCAAGATCGGGGACGGAATTCACCCCTCCACTTT
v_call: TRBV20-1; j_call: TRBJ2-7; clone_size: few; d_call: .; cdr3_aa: CSAETGRSPDEQYF; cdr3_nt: TGCAGTGCCGAAACAGGGCGGTCCCCCGACGAGCAGTACTTC
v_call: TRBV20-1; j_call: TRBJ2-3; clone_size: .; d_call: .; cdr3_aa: CSARGGAPDTQYF; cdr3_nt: TGCAGTGCTAGGGGCGGGGCCCCGGATACGCAGTATTTT
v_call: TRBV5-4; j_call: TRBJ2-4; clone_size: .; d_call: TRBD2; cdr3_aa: CASSLAGGPKNIQYF; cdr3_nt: TGTGCCAGCAGCTTGGCGGGGGGGCCCAAAAACATTCAGTACTTC
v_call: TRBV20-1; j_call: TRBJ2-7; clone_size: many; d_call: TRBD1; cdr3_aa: CSADLKGGGFEQYF; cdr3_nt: TGCAGTGCCGACCTTAAAGGGGGCGGCTTCGAGCAGTACTTC
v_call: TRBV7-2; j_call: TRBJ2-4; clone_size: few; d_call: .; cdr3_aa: CASSFLGGAQGSIQYF; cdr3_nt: TGTGCCAGCAGCTTCCTTGGGGGGGCGCAAGGAAGCATTCAGTACTTC
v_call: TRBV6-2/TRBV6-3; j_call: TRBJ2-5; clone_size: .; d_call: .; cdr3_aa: CASSTVPHQETQYF; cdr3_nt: TGTGCCAGCAGTACCGTACCCCACCAAGAGACCCAGTACTTC
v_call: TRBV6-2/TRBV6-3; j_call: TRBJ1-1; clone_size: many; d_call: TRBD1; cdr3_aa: CASSSTDRGEAFF; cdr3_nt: TGTGCCAGCAGTTCCACTGACAGGGGTGAAGCTTTCTTT
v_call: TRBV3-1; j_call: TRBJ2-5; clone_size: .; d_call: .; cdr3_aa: CASSLTTGGIYNEQYF; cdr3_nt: TGTGCCAGCAGCCTCACTACGGGCGGGATATACAATGAGCAGTACTTC
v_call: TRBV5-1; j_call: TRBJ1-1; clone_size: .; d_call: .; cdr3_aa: CASSLGHVNTEAFF; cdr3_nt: TGCGCCAGCAGCTTGGGACACGTGAACACTGAAGCTTTCTTT
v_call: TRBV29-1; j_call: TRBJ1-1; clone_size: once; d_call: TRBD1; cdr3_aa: CSVEGEGAKATEAFF; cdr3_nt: TGCAGCGTTGAAGGGGAGGGGGCGAAGGCCACTGAAGCTTTCTTT
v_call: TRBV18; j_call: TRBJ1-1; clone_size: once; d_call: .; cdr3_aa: CASSPLSGGWTTEAFF; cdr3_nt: TGTGCCAGCTCACCACTCTCGGGGGGCTGGACCACTGAAGCTTTCTTT
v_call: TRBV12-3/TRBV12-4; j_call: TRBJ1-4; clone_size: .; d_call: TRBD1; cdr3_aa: CASSLGGQGVGNEKLFF; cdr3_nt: TGTGCCAGCAGTTTAGGAGGACAGGGCGTCGGCAATGAAAAACTGTTTTTT
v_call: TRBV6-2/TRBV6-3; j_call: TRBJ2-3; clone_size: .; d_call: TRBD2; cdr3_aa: CASSTRPGGSNTQYF; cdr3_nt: TGTGCCAGCAGTACCCGGCCGGGAGGAAGCAATACGCAGTATTTT
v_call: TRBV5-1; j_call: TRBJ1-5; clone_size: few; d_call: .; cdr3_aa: CASSYNALTESNQPQHF; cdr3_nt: TGCGCCAGCAGCTACAACGCCTTGACAGAAAGCAATCAGCCCCAGCATTTT
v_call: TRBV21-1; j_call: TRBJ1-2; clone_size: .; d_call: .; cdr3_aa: CASSPPWGGLYGYTF; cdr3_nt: TGTGCCAGCAGCCCTCCGTGGGGTGGTCTCTATGGCTACACCTTC
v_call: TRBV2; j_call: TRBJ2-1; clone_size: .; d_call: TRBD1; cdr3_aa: CASSERAGGTYNEKFF; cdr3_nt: TGTGCCAGCAGTGAACGGGCAGGGGGTACCTACAATGAGAAGTTCTTC
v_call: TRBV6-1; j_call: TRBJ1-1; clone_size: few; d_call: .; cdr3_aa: CASSGRQPLNTEAFF; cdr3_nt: TGTGCCAGCAGTGGACGACAGCCCCTGAACACTGAAGCTTTCTTT
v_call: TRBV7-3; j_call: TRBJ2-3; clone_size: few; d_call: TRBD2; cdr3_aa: CASSPRLAGGADTQYF; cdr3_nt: TGTGCCAGCAGCCCACGACTAGCGGGAGGGGCAGATACGCAGTATTTT
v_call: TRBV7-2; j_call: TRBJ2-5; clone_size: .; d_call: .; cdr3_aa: CASSFPDRPWKYF; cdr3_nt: TGTGCCAGCAGCTTCCCTGACCGTCCCTGGAAGTACTTC
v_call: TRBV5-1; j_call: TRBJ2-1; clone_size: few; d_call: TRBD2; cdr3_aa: CASTDGLAGELNEQFF; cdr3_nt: TGCGCCAGCACTGACGGACTAGCGGGGGAGCTCAATGAGCAGTTCTTC
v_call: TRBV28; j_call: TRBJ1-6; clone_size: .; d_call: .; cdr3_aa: CASSFTGRGNSPLHF; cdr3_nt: TGTGCCAGCAGTTTTACGGGAAGGGGGAATTCACCCCTCCACTTT
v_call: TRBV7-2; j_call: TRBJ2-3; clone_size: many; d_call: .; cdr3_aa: CASSFDTDTQYF; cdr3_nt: TGTGCCAGCAGCTTTGACACAGATACGCAGTATTTT
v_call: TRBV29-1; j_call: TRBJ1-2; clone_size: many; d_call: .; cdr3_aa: CSAAVGADYGYTF; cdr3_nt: TGCAGCGCCGCGGTGGGGGCGGACTATGGCTACACCTTC
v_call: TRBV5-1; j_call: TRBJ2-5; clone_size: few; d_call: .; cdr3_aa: CASSVAEWETQYF; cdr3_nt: TGCGCCAGCAGCGTGGCCGAATGGGAGACCCAGTACTTC
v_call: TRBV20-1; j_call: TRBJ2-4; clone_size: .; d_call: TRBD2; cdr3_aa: CSASHLGRGAKNIQYF; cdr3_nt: TGCAGTGCTAGCCACTTGGGGAGGGGAGCCAAAAACATTCAGTACTTC
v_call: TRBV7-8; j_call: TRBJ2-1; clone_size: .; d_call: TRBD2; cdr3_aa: CASSRRLAGGLNEQFF; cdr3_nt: TGTGCCAGCAGCCGCCGTCTAGCGGGAGGTCTCAATGAGCAGTTCTTC
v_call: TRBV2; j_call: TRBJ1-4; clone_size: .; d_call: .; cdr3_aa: CASSGAEGFREKLFF; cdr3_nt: TGTGCCAGCAGTGGGGCCGAGGGGTTCCGTGAAAAACTGTTTTTT
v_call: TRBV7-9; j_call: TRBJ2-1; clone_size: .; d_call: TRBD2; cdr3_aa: CASSLGASGINEQFF; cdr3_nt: TGTGCCAGCAGCTTAGGGGCTAGCGGGATTAATGAGCAGTTCTTC